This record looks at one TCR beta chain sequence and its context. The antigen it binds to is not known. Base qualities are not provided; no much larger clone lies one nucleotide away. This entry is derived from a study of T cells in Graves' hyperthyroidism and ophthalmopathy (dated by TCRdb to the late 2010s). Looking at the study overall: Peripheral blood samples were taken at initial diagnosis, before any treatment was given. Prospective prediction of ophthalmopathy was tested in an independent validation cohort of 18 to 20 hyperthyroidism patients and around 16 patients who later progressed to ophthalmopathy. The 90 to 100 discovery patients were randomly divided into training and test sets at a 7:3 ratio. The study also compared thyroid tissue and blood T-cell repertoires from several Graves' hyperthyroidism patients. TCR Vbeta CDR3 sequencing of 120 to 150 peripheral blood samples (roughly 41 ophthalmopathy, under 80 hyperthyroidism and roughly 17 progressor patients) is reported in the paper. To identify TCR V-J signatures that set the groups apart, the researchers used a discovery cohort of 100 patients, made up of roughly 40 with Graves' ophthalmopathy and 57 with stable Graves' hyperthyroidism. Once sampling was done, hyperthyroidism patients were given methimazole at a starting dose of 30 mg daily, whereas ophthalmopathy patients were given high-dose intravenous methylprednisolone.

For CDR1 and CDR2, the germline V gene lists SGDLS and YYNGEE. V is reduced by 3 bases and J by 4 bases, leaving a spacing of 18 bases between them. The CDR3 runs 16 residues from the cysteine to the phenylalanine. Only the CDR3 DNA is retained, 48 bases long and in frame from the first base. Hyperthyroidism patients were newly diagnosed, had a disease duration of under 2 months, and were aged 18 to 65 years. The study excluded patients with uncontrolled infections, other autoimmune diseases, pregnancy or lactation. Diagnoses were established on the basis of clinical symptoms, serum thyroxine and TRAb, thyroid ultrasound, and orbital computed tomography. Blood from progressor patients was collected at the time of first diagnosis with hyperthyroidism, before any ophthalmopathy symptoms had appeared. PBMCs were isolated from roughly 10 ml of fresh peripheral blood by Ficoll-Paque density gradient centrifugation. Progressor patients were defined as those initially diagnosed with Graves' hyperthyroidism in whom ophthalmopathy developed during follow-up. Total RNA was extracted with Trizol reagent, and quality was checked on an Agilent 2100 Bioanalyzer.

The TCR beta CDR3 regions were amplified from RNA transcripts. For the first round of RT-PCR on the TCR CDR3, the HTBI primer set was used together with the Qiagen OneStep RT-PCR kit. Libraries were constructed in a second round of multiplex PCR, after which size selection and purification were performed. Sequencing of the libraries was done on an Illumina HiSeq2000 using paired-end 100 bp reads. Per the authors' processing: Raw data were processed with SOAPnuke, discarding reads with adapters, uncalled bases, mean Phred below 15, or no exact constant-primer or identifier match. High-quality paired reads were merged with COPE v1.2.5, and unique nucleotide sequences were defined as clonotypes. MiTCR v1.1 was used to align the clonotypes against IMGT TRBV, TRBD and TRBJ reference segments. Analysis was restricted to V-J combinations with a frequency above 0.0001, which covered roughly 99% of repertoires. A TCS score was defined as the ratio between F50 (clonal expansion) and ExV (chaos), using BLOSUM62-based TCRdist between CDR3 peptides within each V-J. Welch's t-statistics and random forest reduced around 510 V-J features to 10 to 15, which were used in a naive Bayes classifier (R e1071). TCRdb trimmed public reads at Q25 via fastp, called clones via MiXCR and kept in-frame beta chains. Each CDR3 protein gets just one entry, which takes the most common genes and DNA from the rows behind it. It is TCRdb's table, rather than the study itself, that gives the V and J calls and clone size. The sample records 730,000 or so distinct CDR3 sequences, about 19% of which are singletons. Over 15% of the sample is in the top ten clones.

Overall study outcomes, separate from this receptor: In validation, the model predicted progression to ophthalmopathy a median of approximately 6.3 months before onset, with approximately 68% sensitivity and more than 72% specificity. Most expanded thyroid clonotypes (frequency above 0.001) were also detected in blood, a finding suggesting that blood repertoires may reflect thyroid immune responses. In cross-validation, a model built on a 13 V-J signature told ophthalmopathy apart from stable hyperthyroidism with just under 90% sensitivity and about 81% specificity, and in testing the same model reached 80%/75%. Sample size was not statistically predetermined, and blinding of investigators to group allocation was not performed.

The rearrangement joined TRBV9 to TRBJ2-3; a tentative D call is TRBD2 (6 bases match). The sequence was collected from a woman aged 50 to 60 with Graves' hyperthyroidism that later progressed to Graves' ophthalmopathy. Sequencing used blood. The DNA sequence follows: TGTGCCAGCAGCGATAATCCGGGGGAATGGGCAGATACGCAGTATTTT. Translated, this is CASSDNPGEWADTQYF.